One and the same sample provided the 23 T cell receptor beta chains below, sequenced in a study of T cell responses to AZD1222 COVID-19 vaccine. Measured with immunoSEQ multiplex PCR; TCRdb has only the in-frame clones, and not every one. Among about 110,000 clones listed, roughly nine tenths were seen once. The sample in question was peripheral blood, obtained on day 0 of AZD1222 vaccination. Receptors were obtained from an adult in good health.

Only one count was recorded for this clone. This chain links TRBV7-9 with TRBJ2-1; 10 nucleotides agree with TRBD2. Germline V CDR1 and CDR2: SEHNR, FQNEAQ (reference sequence). J was trimmed by 7 bases and V by 5 bases; bases with no gene match: 8. This CDR3 has 15 amino acids. CDR3 sequence (DNA): TGTGCCAGCAGCCCGAGCGGGGGGGCGGAAAATGAGCAGTTCTTC. It encodes CASSPSGGAENEQFF.

This clone was detected only once. This sequence joins TRBV15 and TRBJ1-6, with 9 bases matching TRBD1. Germline V gives CDR1 LNHNV, CDR2 YYDKDF (reference sequence). Losses at the gene ends were 6 bases for V and 8 bases for J; bases not matched to a gene: 8. The CDR3 is 15 residues long. CDR3 sequence reads: CATRIDRGGDSPLHF. Here the CDR3 DNA reads TGTGCCACCAGGATCGACAGGGGGGGGGATTCACCCCTCCACTTT.

The V gene is TRBV28, the J gene TRBJ1-2, with D possibly being TRBD1 (6 bases). Germline V gene sequence: CDR1 MDHEN, CDR2 SYDVKM. The CDR3 contains 13 residues. V lost 6 bases to trimming and J lost 0 bases, with 8 bases between them. The CDR3 DNA reads as TGTGCCAGCAGCGAGGGGGCTAACTATGGCTACACCTTC. This translates into CASSEGANYGYTF.

The chain joins TRBV9 to TRBJ2-5, with D possibly matching TRBD2 (6 bases). Trimming took 0 bases from V and 2 from J, leaving 11 bases between them. In germline, CDR1 is SGDLS, CDR2 YYNGEE. The CDR3 contains 15 residues. The CDR3 here is CASSVVSGRQETQYF. The DNA of the CDR3 is TGTGCCAGCAGCGTAGTGTCTGGGAGGCAAGAGACCCAGTACTTC.

This chain connects TRBV7-2 to TRBJ2-1; D is unresolved. The germline CDR1 and CDR2 sequences are SGHTA and FQGNSA. Trimming removed 2 bases from V and 6 bases from J, with 8 bases in between. This CDR3 has 13 residues. For the CDR3, the DNA is TGTGCCAGCAGCTTACCACACGTCAATGAGCAGTTCTTC. Protein product: CASSLPHVNEQFF.

This chain uses TRBV30 with TRBJ1-1; tentatively, D is TRBD1 (5 bases). The germline V gene encodes CDR1 GTSNPN and CDR2 SVGIG (reference sequence). Trimming pared 5 bases from V and 1 base from J, leaving 17 bases between. The CDR3 totals 15 residues. The CDR3 nucleotides are TGTGCCTGGTCCCAGCGGGGGGGGAAGAACACTGAAGCTTTCTTT. It specifies CAWSQRGGKNTEAFF.

The J gene is TRBJ1-6, the V gene TRBV2; no definite D call. The CDR3 totals 14 residues. Germline CDR1 is SNHLY and CDR2 is FYNNEI. V lost 3 bases, J lost 7 bases, and 10 bases lay in between. In DNA form, the CDR3 reads TGTGCCAGCAGTGAGTGGGGTCGCAATTCACCCCTCCACTTT. Protein product: CASSEWGRNSPLHF. Drawing the rest from reference TRBV2 and TRBJ1-6, the complete variable domain is EPEVTQTPSHQVTQMGQEVILRCVPISNHLYFYWYRQILGQKVEFLVSFYNNEISEKSEIFDDQFSVERPDGSNFTLKIRSTKLEDSAMYFCASSEWGRNSPLHFGNGTRLTVT.

The V and J genes are TRBV5-8 and TRBJ1-2, with D unresolved. The CDR3 consists of 14 residues. V gave up 4 bases and J gave up 3 bases, with 13 bases separating them. CDR1 SGHTS and CDR2 YDEGEE come from the germline V gene. The CDR3 protein is CASSPYEADYGYTF. The CDR3 DNA is TGTGCCAGCAGCCCCTACGAAGCGGACTATGGCTACACCTTC. Complete variable domain (other parts from reference TRBV5-8 and TRBJ1-2): EAGVTQSPTHLIKTRGQQATLRCSPISGHTSVYWYQQALGLGLQFLLWYDEGEERNRGNFPPRFSGRQFPNYSSELNVNALELEDSALYLCASSPYEADYGYTFGSGTRLTVV.

This clone was counted a single time. The rearrangement joins TRBV5-5 to TRBJ2-1, with D perhaps matching TRBD1 (6 bases). Between the trimmed V and J ends, which lost 4 bases and 3 bases, there was a span of 11 bases. Germline values: CDR1 SGHKS, CDR2 YYEKEE (reference sequence). This CDR3 has 14 amino acids. CDR3 loop: CASSPTGLYNEQFF. Here the CDR3 DNA reads TGTGCCAGCAGCCCGACAGGCCTCTACAATGAGCAGTTCTTC.

The chain recombines TRBV6-5 with TRBJ1-1; 7 bases agree with TRBD1. Germline CDR1 is MNHEY and CDR2 is SVGAGI. The V and J ends lost 10 bases and 3 bases, in that order; junction bases with no gene match: 8. This CDR3 is 13 amino acids long. CDR3 sequence: CAIKRGTDTEAFF. CDR3 DNA sequence: TGTGCCATCAAAAGGGGGACAGACACTGAAGCTTTCTTT.

V gene TRBV5-1 combines with J gene TRBJ1-1, with TRBD1 matching over 7 bases. CDR3 length: 14 amino acids. Germline trimming cut 1 base from V and 5 bases from J; bases unmatched to any gene: 5. Germline CDR1 reads SGHRS; CDR2 reads YFSETQ. CDR3: CASSLKTGETEAFF. The CDR3 DNA sequence: TGCGCCAGCAGCTTGAAAACAGGGGAAACTGAAGCTTTCTTT.

This chain uses TRBV3-1 (or the pseudogene TRBV3-2) with TRBJ2-5, with D uncertain. V gave up 2 bases and J gave up 1 base, with 5 bases separating them. The CDR3 runs to 13 residues. Germline values: CDR1 LGHDT, CDR2 YNNKEL (reference sequence). The CDR3 protein is CASSQTVQETQYF. The CDR3 DNA is TGTGCCAGCAGCCAAACGGTCCAAGAGACCCAGTACTTC.

V usage is TRBV19 and J usage is TRBJ2-3, with D perhaps TRBD1 (5 bases). The CDR3 runs to 14 residues. V gave up 3 bases and J gave up 1 base, with 8 bases separating them. The germline V gene encodes CDR1 LNHDA and CDR2 SQIVND (reference sequence). In DNA, the CDR3 is TGTGCCAGTAGTATGGGGCTGGGCACAGATACGCAGTATTTT. It specifies CASSMGLGTDTQYF.

The gene calls are TRBV5-5 and TRBJ1-1, with 8 bases that match TRBD1. In germline, CDR1 is SGHKS, CDR2 YYEKEE (reference sequence). With V trimmed by 0 bases and J by 1 base, 8 bases remained unmatched. The CDR3 loop spans 17 amino acids. CDR3 region: CASSLELGRGRNTEAFF. The CDR3 DNA reads as TGTGCCAGCAGCTTGGAATTGGGCAGGGGGCGGAACACTGAAGCTTTCTTT.

The V call is TRBV5-1, the J call TRBJ1-1; no definite D call. CDR1 SGHRS and CDR2 YFSETQ come from the germline V gene. V lost 4 bases and J 4 bases, leaving 20 bases between the germline ends. The CDR3 has 16 residues. The CDR3 sequence: CASSPIGGDFGTEAFF. For the CDR3, the DNA is TGCGCCAGCAGCCCGATTGGCGGGGATTTCGGCACTGAAGCTTTCTTT.

This chain joins TRBV6-2 or TRBV6-3 and TRBJ2-3; TRBD2 is a possible D gene (6 bases). This CDR3 region has 13 residues. Trimming shortened V by 6 bases and J by 6 bases, and 13 bases separated the two germline ends. Germline values: CDR1 MNHEY, CDR2 SVGEGT. CDR3 in amino acids: CASSSAGGDTQYF. The CDR3 coding sequence is TGTGCCAGCAGCTCGGCTGGAGGGGATACGCAGTATTTT.

This chain uses TRBV7-2 with TRBJ1-5, with TRBD1 matching 12 bases. V trimming: 1 base; J trimming: 6 bases; junction bases outside the gene matches: 4. CDR1 SGHTA and CDR2 FQGNSA come from the germline V gene. The CDR3 covers 16 residues. The CDR3 here is CASSLGGQGARQPQHF. The CDR3 nucleotides are TGTGCCAGCAGCTTAGGGGGACAGGGGGCGCGTCAGCCCCAGCATTTT.

The sample holds a few counts of this clone. This chain joins TRBV6-5 and TRBJ2-7; a weak D match, TRBD2 (6 bases). Trimming pared 5 bases from V and 0 bases from J, leaving 14 bases between. The CDR3 contains 15 residues. Looked up from germline, CDR1 is MNHEY and CDR2 is SVGAGI. CDR3 nucleotide sequence: TGTGCCAGCAGTAGGACCGGAGGGGCCTCCTACGAGCAGTACTTC. It encodes CASSRTGGASYEQYF.

A single count supports this clone. The chain links TRBV2 to TRBJ1-2; no reliable D call. This CDR3 spans 15 amino acids. Germline lookup yields CDR1 SNHLY and CDR2 FYNNEI. The V end was cut by 0 bases, the J end by 3 bases, with 11 bases between. The CDR3, as DNA: TGTGCCAGCAGTGAAGCTCGGAGGATGGACTATGGCTACACCTTC. It yields the protein CASSEARRMDYGYTF.

The V gene is TRBV7-2, the J gene TRBJ2-5; D is perhaps TRBD2 (5 bases). The CDR3 covers 13 residues. V lost 3 bases and J 5 bases, leaving 10 bases between the germline ends. The germline gives CDR1 SGHTA, CDR2 FQGNSA. CDR3 sequence reads: CASSLGSWETQYF. CDR3 coding DNA: TGTGCCAGCAGCTTGGGGAGTTGGGAGACCCAGTACTTC. Complete variable domain (other parts from reference TRBV7-2 and TRBJ2-5): GAGVSQSPSNKVTEKGKDVELRCDPISGHTALYWYRQSLGQGLEFLIYFQGNSAPDKSGLPSDRFSAERTGGSVSTLTIQRTQQEDSAVYLCASSLGSWETQYFGPGTRLLVL.

The chain combines TRBV28 with TRBJ1-5; D call uncertain. Germline V gene lookup returns CDR1 MDHEN and CDR2 SYDVKM. Deletions cut 5 bases from V and 5 bases from J, with 13 bases between. The length of the CDR3 is 14 residues. The CDR3 sequence: CASSAQSGDQPQHF. CDR3 coding DNA: TGTGCCAGCAGTGCACAGAGCGGAGATCAGCCCCAGCATTTT.

This chain uses TRBV7-2 with TRBJ1-5; D unclear. Germline-derived CDR1 and CDR2 are SGHTA and FQGNSA. The V and J ends lost 4 bases and 4 bases respectively, with 11 bases between them. The length of the CDR3 is 14 residues. CDR3 residues: CASSSYSANQPQHF. In DNA form, the CDR3 reads TGTGCCAGCAGCTCTTACAGCGCTAATCAGCCCCAGCATTTT.

This chain joins TRBV7-9 and TRBJ1-1; D gene uncertain. CDR1 is SEHNR and CDR2 is FQNEAQ in the germline V gene (reference sequence). The CDR3 spans 15 residues. V was cut by 5 bases and J by 2 bases, with 15 bases left in between. The CDR3 DNA reads TGTGCCAGCAGCCCCCCTGTGAAGGGTAACACTGAAGCTTTCTTT. Translation gives CASSPPVKGNTEAFF.